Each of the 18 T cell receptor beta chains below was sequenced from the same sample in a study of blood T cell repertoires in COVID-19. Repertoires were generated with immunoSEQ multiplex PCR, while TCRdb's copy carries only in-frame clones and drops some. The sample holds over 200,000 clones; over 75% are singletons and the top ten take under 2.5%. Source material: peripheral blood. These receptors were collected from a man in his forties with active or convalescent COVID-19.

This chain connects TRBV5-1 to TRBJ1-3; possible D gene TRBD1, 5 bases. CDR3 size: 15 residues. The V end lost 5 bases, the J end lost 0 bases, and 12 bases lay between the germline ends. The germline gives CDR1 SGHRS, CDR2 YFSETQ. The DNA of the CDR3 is TGCGCCAGCAGGGAGGGACCGACCTCTGGAAACACCATATATTTT. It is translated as CASREGPTSGNTIYF.

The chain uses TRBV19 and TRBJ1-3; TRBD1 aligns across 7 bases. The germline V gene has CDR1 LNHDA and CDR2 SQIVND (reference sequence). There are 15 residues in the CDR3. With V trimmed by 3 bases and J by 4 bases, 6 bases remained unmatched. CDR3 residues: CASSIDRDVGNTIYF. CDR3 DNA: TGTGCCAGTAGTATCGACAGGGATGTCGGAAACACCATATATTTT.

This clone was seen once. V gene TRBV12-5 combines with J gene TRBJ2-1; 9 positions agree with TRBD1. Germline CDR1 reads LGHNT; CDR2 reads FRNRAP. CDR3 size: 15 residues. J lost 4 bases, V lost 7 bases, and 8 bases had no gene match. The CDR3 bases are TGTGCTAGTGCTCTTAGGGACAGGGAATACAATGAGCAGTTCTTC. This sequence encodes CASALRDREYNEQFF.

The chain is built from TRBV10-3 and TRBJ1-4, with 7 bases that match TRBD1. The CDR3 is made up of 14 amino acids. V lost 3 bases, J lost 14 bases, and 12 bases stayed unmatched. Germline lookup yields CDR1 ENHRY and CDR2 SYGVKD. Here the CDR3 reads CAISESTGTLGLFF. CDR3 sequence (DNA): TGTGCCATCAGTGAATCGACAGGGACCCTTGGGCTGTTTTTT.

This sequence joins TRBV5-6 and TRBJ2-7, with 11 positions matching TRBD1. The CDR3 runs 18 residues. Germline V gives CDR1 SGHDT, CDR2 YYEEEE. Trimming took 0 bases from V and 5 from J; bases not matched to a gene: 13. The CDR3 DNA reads TGTGCCAGCAGCTTGGGACCTGAGGGGGACAGGGGGAGAGACGAGCAGTACTTC. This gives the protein CASSLGPEGDRGRDEQYF.

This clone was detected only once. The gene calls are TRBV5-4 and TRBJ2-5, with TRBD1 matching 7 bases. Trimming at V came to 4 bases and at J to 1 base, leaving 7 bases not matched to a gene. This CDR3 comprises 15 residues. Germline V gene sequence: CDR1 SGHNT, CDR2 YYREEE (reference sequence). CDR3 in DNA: TGTGCCAGCAGCCGACGTTCAGGGGGCCAAGAGACCCAGTACTTC. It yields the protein CASSRRSGGQETQYF.

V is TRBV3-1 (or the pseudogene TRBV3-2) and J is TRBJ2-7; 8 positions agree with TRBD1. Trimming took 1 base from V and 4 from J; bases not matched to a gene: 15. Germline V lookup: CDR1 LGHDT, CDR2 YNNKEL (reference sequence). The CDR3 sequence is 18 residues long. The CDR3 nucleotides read TGTGCCAGCAGCCAAGTACAGGGGGGTGAAGGGGGAACTTACGAGCAGTACTTC. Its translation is CASSQVQGGEGGTYEQYF.

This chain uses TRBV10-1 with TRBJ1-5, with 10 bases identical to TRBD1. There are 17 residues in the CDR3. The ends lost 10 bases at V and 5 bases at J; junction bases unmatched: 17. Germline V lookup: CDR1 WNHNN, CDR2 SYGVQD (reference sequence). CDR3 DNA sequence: TGCGCCATCTTACTTCCCAACCGGGACAGGGGTCATCAGCCCCAGCATTTT. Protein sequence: CAILLPNRDRGHQPQHF.

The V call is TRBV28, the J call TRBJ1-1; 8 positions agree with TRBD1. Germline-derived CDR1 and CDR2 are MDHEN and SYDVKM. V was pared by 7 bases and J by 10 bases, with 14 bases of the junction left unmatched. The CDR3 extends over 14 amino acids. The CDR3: CASTAVGQGARAFF. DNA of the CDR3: TGTGCCAGCACCGCGGTTGGACAGGGCGCCAGAGCTTTCTTT.

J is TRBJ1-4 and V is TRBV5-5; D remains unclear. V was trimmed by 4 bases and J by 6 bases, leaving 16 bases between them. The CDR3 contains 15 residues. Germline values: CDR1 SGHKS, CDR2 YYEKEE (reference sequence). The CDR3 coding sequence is TGTGCCAGCAGCCCCGGGGAGGCAGCGTATGAAAAACTGTTTTTT. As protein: CASSPGEAAYEKLFF.

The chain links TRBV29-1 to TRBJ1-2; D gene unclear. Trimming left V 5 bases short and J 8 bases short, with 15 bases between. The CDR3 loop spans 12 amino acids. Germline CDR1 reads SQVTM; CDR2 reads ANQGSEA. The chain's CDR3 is CSVLPPGYGYTF. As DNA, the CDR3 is TGCAGCGTTCTCCCTCCGGGGTACGGCTACACCTTC. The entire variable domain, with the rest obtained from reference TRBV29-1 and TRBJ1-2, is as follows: SAVISQKPSRDICQRGTSLTIQCQVDSQVTMMFWYRQQPGQSLTLIATANQGSEATYESGFVIDKFPISRPNLTFSTLTVSNMSPEDSSIYLCSVLPPGYGYTFGSGTRLTVV.

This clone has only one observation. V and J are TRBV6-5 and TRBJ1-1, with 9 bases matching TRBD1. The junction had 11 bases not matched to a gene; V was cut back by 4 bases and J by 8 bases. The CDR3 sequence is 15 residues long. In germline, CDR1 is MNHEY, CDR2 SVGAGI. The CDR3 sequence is CASSWISGQGGEAFF. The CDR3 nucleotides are TGTGCCAGCAGTTGGATTTCGGGACAGGGAGGGGAAGCTTTCTTT.

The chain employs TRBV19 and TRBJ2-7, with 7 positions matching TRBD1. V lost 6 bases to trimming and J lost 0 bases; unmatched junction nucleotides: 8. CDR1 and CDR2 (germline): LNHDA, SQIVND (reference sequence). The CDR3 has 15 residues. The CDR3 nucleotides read TGTGCCAGTAGCCCGACAGGGTCTAGCTCCTACGAGCAGTACTTC. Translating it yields CASSPTGSSSYEQYF.

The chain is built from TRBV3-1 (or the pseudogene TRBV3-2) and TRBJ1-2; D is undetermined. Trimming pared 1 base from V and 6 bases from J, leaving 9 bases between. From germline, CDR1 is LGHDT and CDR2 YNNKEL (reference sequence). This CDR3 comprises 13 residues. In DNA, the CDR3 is TGTGCCAGCAGCCAAGCCAACAATAATGGCTACACCTTC. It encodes CASSQANNNGYTF.

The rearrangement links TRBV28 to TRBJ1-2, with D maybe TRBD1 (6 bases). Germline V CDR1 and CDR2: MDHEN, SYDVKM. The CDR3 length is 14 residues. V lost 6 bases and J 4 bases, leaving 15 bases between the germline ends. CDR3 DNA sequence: TGTGCCAGCAGCCAAGGGGGGGCCTCCTATGGCTACACCTTC. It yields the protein CASSQGGASYGYTF.

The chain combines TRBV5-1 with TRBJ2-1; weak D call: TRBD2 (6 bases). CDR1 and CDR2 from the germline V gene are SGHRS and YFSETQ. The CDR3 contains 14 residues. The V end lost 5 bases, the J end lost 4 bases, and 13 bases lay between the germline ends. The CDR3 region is CASSQEGGYNEQFF. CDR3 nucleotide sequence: TGCGCCAGCAGTCAGGAGGGCGGGTACAATGAGCAGTTCTTC.

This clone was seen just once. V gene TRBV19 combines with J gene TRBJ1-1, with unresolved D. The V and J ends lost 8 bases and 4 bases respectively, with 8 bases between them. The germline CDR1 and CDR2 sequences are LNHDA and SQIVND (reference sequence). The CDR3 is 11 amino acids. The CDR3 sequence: CASRLGTEAFF. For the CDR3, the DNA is TGTGCCAGTCGACTGGGCACTGAAGCTTTCTTT.

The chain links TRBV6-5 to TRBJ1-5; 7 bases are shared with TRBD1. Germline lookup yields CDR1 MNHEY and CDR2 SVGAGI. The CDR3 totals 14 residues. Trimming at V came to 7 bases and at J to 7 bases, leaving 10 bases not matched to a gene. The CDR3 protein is CASIKGTEFQPQHF. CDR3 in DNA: TGTGCCAGCATCAAGGGGACAGAGTTCCAGCCCCAGCATTTT.